This T cell receptor (beta chain) was recovered during a study of identifying expanded T cells in peripheral blood (dated by TCRdb to between 2018 and 2020). With regard to the full study: Separate aliquots of the same genomic DNA pool were sequenced to produce technical replicates, and four replicates were compared in pairs.

Taken from the germline V gene, the CDR1 and CDR2 loops are LGHNT and FRNRAP. The V and J ends are trimmed by 2 bases and 5 bases, leaving 9 bases between them. Including cysteine and phenylalanine, the CDR3 has 13 amino acids. Only the CDR3 region is kept as DNA, spanning 39 bases read in frame from base 1. The investigation overall reported the following: In all healthy donors, the variance in clone template counts between samples taken roughly 14 days apart rose significantly as total template count increased. It was expected by the authors that biological variance in healthy repertoires might increase further over much longer intervals, such as months to years. The binomial model flagged 0.9 to 1.5 differentially abundant clones between technical replicates but around 15 over two weeks and roughly 19 over around four weeks. The beta-binomial model significantly reduced the number of clones called differentially abundant and the false-positive rate across all healthy-donor time intervals.

Of note for this clone: Its antigen specificity is not known. Base-call qualities are not available, and no considerably larger clone is one nucleotide away.

The immunoSEQ Assay, which relies on bias-controlled multiplex PCR amplification of genomic DNA, was used to profile TCRbeta CDR3 regions. In the source study's methods: To quantify the absolute abundance of each unique TCRbeta CDR3 region, the sequences were collapsed and filtered. Differential abundance was tested with a binomial (Fisher-equivalent) model and with a beta-binomial model adding time-dependent variance fitted from healthy donors. Any clone with fewer than 5 combined templates was excluded, and a clone was called differentially abundant if its Benjamini-Hochberg FDR was below 0.01. In the beta-binomial model, variance was expressed as a function of the total template count across the two samples, in the form v = (b*log(k)+a)^2. TCRdb took this table from immuneACCESS and kept in-frame rearrangements with V and J called. Such tables lack part of the clones; where checked against another copy, unresolved V genes explain under half of the gap, and the rest is unexplained. V and J calls and clone size follow that table, whereas D and trimming were derived from the DNA. The sample table shows 100,000 to 150,000 clones, and about four fifths are seen once. The ten largest clones capture 2.5% to 3.5% of the sample.

During the collection period, no infections or other immune events were recorded for the healthy donors. Time-dependent variance in a beta-binomial model of T-cell clone differential abundance was calibrated using healthy-donor blood repertoires as a training cohort. There were around 10 healthy donors in the training cohort, of whom 3 were female and 7 were male. An age range of roughly 25 to 65 years, with an average of 43 years, was recorded for the donors. Whole blood, obtained from a commercial supplier, was collected from each healthy donor at three time points spaced two weeks apart. For immunosequencing, genomic DNA was extracted from whole blood that had not been sorted.

This chain is built from TRBV12-5 and TRBJ1-1; the D gene cannot be resolved reliably. Source material: blood. This clonotype was obtained from a person aged 18-70 years in good health. CDR3 region: CASGLPGETEAFF. The DNA reads TGTGCTAGTGGTTTGCCCGGGGAGACTGAAGCTTTCTTT.